A single sample is the source of the 22 T cell receptor beta chains below, sequenced in a study of OX40 agonist ivuxolimab in advanced cancers. Assay: immunoSEQ multiplex PCR; the TCRdb copy retains only in-frame clones and omits some. The sample contains 65,000 to 100,000 clones, 90% of which appear only once. The material was CD4+ or CD8+ T cells sorted from blood, obtained in a trial of the OX40 agonist ivuxolimab. Every receptor here comes from an adult with an advanced solid tumor such as melanoma, head and neck, liver or kidney cancer.

The V call is TRBV4-2, the J call TRBJ2-3, with 9 bases matching TRBD1. The CDR3 covers 15 residues. V was clipped by 0 bases and J by 4 bases; unmatched bases: 2. In germline, CDR1 is LGHNA, CDR2 YNFKEQ. This CDR3 reads CASSQDGQGPDTQYF. The CDR3 DNA reads as TGTGCCAGCAGCCAAGACGGACAGGGGCCAGATACGCAGTATTTT.

This chain links TRBV5-1 with TRBJ1-6; 8 positions match TRBD1. There are 15 residues in the CDR3. J was trimmed by 9 bases and V by 3 bases; bases with no gene match: 8. From germline, CDR1 is SGHRS and CDR2 YFSETQ. The CDR3: CASSSTAGGASPLHF. The CDR3 DNA reads as TGCGCCAGCAGCTCGACGGCAGGGGGCGCTTCACCCCTCCACTTT.

This clone was picked up one time. The chain combines TRBV5-6 with TRBJ2-5, with 8 bases that match TRBD2. Germline assignment: CDR1 SGHDT and CDR2 YYEEEE. The CDR3 is made up of 17 amino acids. After removal of 4 bases from V and 5 bases from J, the junction contained 16 bases not matched to a gene. For the CDR3, the DNA is TGTGCCAGCAGCCCCTTGGGTAGCGGGGTATCAGCGGAGACCCAGTACTTC. Protein product: CASSPLGSGVSAETQYF.

V and J are TRBV5-6 and TRBJ2-3; D may be TRBD1 (6 bases). Germline V gene data show CDR1 as SGHDT and CDR2 as YYEEEE. The CDR3 extends over 14 amino acids. V was cut by 4 bases and J by 3 bases, with 12 bases left in between. This CDR3 reads CASSTTQGTDTQYF. CDR3 bases: TGTGCCAGCAGCACGACGCAGGGGACAGATACGCAGTATTTT.

CDR3 DNA sequence: TGTGCCAGCAGCATAACCGCCGGACAGGGGCCTTCACCCCTCCACTTT. It yields the protein CASSITAGQGPSPLHF. The chain joins TRBV7-9 to TRBJ1-6; 9 bases map to TRBD1. Germline V gene lookup returns CDR1 SEHNR and CDR2 FQNEAQ (reference sequence). This CDR3 has 16 residues. J was trimmed by 9 bases and V by 5 bases; bases with no gene match: 11.

The J gene is TRBJ2-1, the V gene TRBV6-1; maybe TRBD2 (7 bases). In germline, CDR1 is MNHNS, CDR2 SASEGT. There are 13 residues in the CDR3. The V end was cut by 8 bases, the J end by 2 bases, with 10 bases between. CDR3 DNA sequence: TGTGCCAGCGGGGGGGCGGCCTACAATGAGCAGTTCTTC. Translating it yields CASGGAAYNEQFF.

The chain recombines TRBV15 with TRBJ2-1; the match to TRBD2 covers 7 bases. Germline CDR1 is LNHNV and CDR2 is YYDKDF (reference sequence). The CDR3 consists of 15 residues. The V gene end was trimmed by 4 bases and the J gene end by 2 bases; junction bases not matched to a gene: 5. The CDR3 region is CATSTLADPYNEQFF. The CDR3 DNA reads as TGTGCCACCAGCACCCTAGCGGACCCCTACAATGAGCAGTTCTTC. The full variable domain, completed using reference TRBV15 and TRBJ2-1, is DAMVIQNPRYQVTQFGKPVTLSCSQTLNHNVMYWYQQKSSQAPKLLFHYYDKDFNNEADTPDNFQSRRPNTSFCFLDIRSPGLGDTAMYLCATSTLADPYNEQFFGPGTRLTVL.

The V gene is TRBV14, the J gene TRBJ1-1; D is unclear. CDR1 is SGHDN and CDR2 is FVKESK in the germline V gene. The CDR3 sequence is 13 residues long. Trimming removed 5 bases at V and 0 bases at J, with 7 bases between. The CDR3 region is CASSYAMNTEAFF. The CDR3 DNA sequence: TGTGCCAGCAGCTACGCTATGAACACTGAAGCTTTCTTT.

The V call is TRBV7-9, the J call TRBJ1-6, with D unclear. This CDR3 is 15 amino acids long. Germline V gene sequence: CDR1 SEHNR, CDR2 FQNEAQ (reference sequence). V dropped 7 bases and J dropped 5 bases, with 15 bases sitting between them. Written as DNA, the CDR3 is TGTGCCAGCACCAAAGGAAATCAGGATAATTCACCCCTCCACTTT. Amino acid sequence: CASTKGNQDNSPLHF. The full variable domain, its missing parts supplied by reference TRBV7-9 and TRBJ1-6, is DTGVSQNPRHKITKRGQNVTFRCDPISEHNRLYWYRQTLGQGPEFLTYFQNEAQLEKSRLLSDRFSAERPKGSFSTLEIQRTEQGDSAMYLCASTKGNQDNSPLHFGNGTRLTVT.

Here the CDR3 reads CAWSGGLAQPQHF. The CDR3 bases are TGTGCCTGGAGTGGGGGCTTAGCTCAGCCCCAGCATTTT. The chain links TRBV30 to TRBJ1-5, with a possible D match to TRBD1 (5 bases). Trimming shortened V by 1 base and J by 6 bases, and 10 bases separated the two germline ends. Germline CDR1 GTSNPN, CDR2 SVGIG (reference sequence). This CDR3 comprises 13 residues.

The CDR3 is CASSFRVTGGGEKLFF. The CDR3 DNA follows: TGTGCCAGCAGCTTTAGGGTCACAGGAGGAGGTGAAAAACTGTTTTTT. J is TRBJ1-4 and V is TRBV7-2; D is perhaps TRBD1 (5 bases). V was clipped by 3 bases and J by 7 bases, with 18 bases between them. Germline values: CDR1 SGHTA, CDR2 FQGNSA. This CDR3 comprises 16 residues.

With respect to this clone: At one boundary the junction diverges from the germline segment, which might be a read error. The rearrangement links TRBV5-1 to TRBJ1-6; TRBD1 might be the D (6 bases). Germline V lookup: CDR1 SGHRS, CDR2 YFSETQ. This CDR3 region has 16 residues. DNA for the CDR3: TGTGCCAGCAGCCACTTCGGGGGGCGTCGGAATTCACCCCTCCACTTT. Encoded protein: CASSHFGGRRNSPLHF.

V is TRBV6-4 and J is TRBJ1-4; 7 bases agree with TRBD1. Germline V lookup: CDR1 MRHNA, CDR2 SNTAGT. Trimming cost V 6 bases and J 8 bases; bases outside gene matches: 12. CDR3 size: 15 residues. As DNA, the CDR3 is TGTGCCAGCAGAAGCCAACAGGGGAGGGAGGAAAAACTGTTTTTT. Its translation: CASRSQQGREEKLFF.

The chain carries TRBV28 and TRBJ1-2; no firm D call. The CDR3 spans 13 residues. Germline V lookup: CDR1 MDHEN, CDR2 SYDVKM. Trimming removed 5 bases at V and 4 bases at J, with 11 bases between. This chain's CDR3 is CASSASGSYGYTF. The CDR3 DNA reads TGTGCCAGCAGTGCGTCGGGAAGCTATGGCTACACCTTC.

In this sample, this clone turned up once. The chain has TRBV5-1 and TRBJ2-7, with 7 bases lining up with TRBD1. With V trimmed by 1 base and J by 4 bases, 8 bases remained unmatched. The CDR3 sequence is 15 residues long. Germline CDR1 is SGHRS and CDR2 is YFSETQ. In nucleotides, the CDR3 is TGCGCCAGCAGCTTGACTGGACAGGATTTGTACGAGCAGTACGTC. Its translation is CASSLTGQDLYEQYV.

The count of this clone is one. The V gene is TRBV6-5, the J gene TRBJ2-1, with unresolved D. CDR1 and CDR2 (germline): MNHEY, SVGAGI. The CDR3 has 15 amino acids. V lost 0 bases to trimming and J lost 0 bases, with 6 bases between them. This CDR3 is CASSYSGGSYNEQFF. CDR3 DNA sequence: TGTGCCAGCAGTTACTCGGGCGGCTCCTACAATGAGCAGTTCTTC.

This clone was detected once. The chain joins TRBV7-9 to TRBJ2-4; 8 bases fit TRBD1. Germline V gene lookup returns CDR1 SEHNR and CDR2 FQNEAQ (reference sequence). The CDR3 spans 15 residues. V was clipped by 5 bases and J by 2 bases; unmatched bases: 5. The CDR3 bases are TGTGCCAGCAGCCCGCAGGGGGCGTCCAAAAACATTCAGTACTTC. It codes for CASSPQGASKNIQYF.

V and J are TRBV14 and TRBJ2-3, with D unclear. This CDR3 spans 11 amino acids. CDR1 is SGHDN and CDR2 is FVKESK in the germline V gene. V lost 1 base and J 6 bases, leaving 2 bases between the germline ends. Here the CDR3 DNA reads TGTGCCAGCAGCCAAGGGGATACGCAGTATTTT. Translation: CASSQGDTQYF.

This clone has more than one count but fewer than ten. Other DNA sequences in the sample encode the same CDR3. V and J are TRBV5-6 and TRBJ1-5; D perhaps matches TRBD1 (6 bases). Germline assignment: CDR1 SGHDT and CDR2 YYEEEE. V lost 5 bases to trimming and J lost 4 bases, with 10 bases between them. The CDR3 is 13 amino acids. The CDR3 DNA follows: TGTGCCAGCAGTCTTACAGGGAATCAGCCCCAGCATTTT. This gives the protein CASSLTGNQPQHF.

This clone was picked up a small number of times. This sequence joins TRBV6-5 and TRBJ2-3; D is perhaps TRBD1 (5 bases). The CDR3 consists of 15 residues. Germline V gene data show CDR1 as MNHEY and CDR2 as SVGAGI. Trimming took 6 bases from V and 2 from J, leaving 15 bases between them. The CDR3 reads CASRPTASYTDTQYF. In DNA, the CDR3 is TGTGCCAGCAGACCGACAGCGAGTTACACAGATACGCAGTATTTT.

The chain combines TRBV7-6 with TRBJ1-1, with 9 bases lining up with TRBD1. Germline V CDR1 and CDR2: SGHVS, FNYEAQ. This CDR3 contains 15 residues. After removal of 4 bases from V and 1 base from J, the junction contained 4 bases not matched to a gene. The CDR3 coding sequence is TGTGCCAGCAGCTCAACAGGGGGCACGAACACTGAAGCTTTCTTT. Translating gives CASSSTGGTNTEAFF.

V usage is TRBV2 and J usage is TRBJ2-7; 9 nucleotides match TRBD1. The CDR3 is 15 amino acids. V lost 6 bases and J lost 1; bases outside the gene matches: 7. Germline CDR1 is SNHLY and CDR2 is FYNNEI. This CDR3 is CASRVQGARSYEQYV. In nucleotides, the CDR3 is TGTGCCAGCAGGGTACAGGGGGCCAGGTCCTACGAGCAGTACGTC.